This TCR beta chain emerged from a study of OX40 agonist ivuxolimab in advanced cancers. About the research overall: Prior anti-PD-1, anti-PD-L1 or anti-CTLA-4 therapy did not bar entry, and about 38% had some.

Data came from immunoSEQ multiplex PCR; TCRdb stores just in-frame clones and leaves some out. The sample includes 98,000 or so clones, around 85% of them seen just once. The receptor's source is an adult with an advanced solid tumor such as melanoma, head and neck, liver or kidney cancer. Material: CD4+ or CD8+ T cells sorted from blood, obtained in a trial of the OX40 agonist ivuxolimab.

CDR3 protein: CASSEALGSADTQYF. For the CDR3, the DNA is TGTGCCAGCAGTGAAGCGCTCGGGAGCGCAGATACGCAGTATTTT. This chain links TRBV2 with TRBJ2-3, with TRBD2 as a possible D gene (6 bases). Germline CDR1 is SNHLY and CDR2 is FYNNEI. V was cut by 0 bases and J by 4 bases, with 11 bases left in between. This CDR3 is built from 15 residues.